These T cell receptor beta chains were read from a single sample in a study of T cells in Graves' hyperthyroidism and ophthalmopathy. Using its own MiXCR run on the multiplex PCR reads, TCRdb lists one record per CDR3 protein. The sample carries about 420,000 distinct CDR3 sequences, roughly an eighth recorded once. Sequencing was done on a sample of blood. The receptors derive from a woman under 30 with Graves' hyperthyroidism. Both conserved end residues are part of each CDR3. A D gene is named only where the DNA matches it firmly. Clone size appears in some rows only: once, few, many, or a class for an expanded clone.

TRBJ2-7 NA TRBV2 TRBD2 TGTGCCAGCACCGCCCAGGGACTATCCCACTACGAGCAGTACTTC CASTAQGLSHYEQYF
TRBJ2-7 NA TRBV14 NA TGTGCCAGCAGCCAAGGAGCTTCTCGTAGCTGGGCCTACGAGCAGTACTTC CASSQGASRSWAYEQYF
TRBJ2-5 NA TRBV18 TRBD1 TGTGCCAGCTCACCTCCGACAGGGTACCAAGAGGCCCAGTACTTC CASSPPTGYQEAQYF
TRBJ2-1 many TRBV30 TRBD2 TGTGCCTGGAGTGTGATAGCGGGAGCTTACAATGAGCAGTTCTTC CAWSVIAGAYNEQFF
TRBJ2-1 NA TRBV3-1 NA TGTGCCAGCAGTGACCTGGTAGTGTATTTCTTC CASSDLVVYFF
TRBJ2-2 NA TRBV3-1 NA TGTGCCAGCAGCCAAGTCCGGGGGAACACCGGGGAGCTGTTTTTT CASSQVRGNTGELFF
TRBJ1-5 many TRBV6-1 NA TGTGCCAGCAGTGTAAACCTCCAGATAGGGCAAGGTCAGCCCCAGCATTTT CASSVNLQIGQGQPQHF
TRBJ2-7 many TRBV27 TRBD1 TGTGCCAGCAGTCGACGGGACAGGGGTTCCTACGAGCAGTACTTC CASSRRDRGSYEQYF
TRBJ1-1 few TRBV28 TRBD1 TGTGCCAGCACCGGGACAGGGGGATTAAGAGCTTTCTTT CASTGTGGLRAFF
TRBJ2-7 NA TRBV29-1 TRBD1 TGCAGCGTTACAAACTTGAAGGACAGGGGTTCCTACGAGCAGTACTTC CSVTNLKDRGSYEQYF
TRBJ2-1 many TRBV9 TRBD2 TGTGCCAGCAGCGTAGATAGCGGGTCCTACAATGAGCAGTTCTTC CASSVDSGSYNEQFF
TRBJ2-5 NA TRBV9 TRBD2 TGTGCCAGCAGCGCCAATCCCGGGGGGGGGGCAGGAGAGACCCAGTACTTC CASSANPGGGAGETQYF
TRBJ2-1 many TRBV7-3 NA TGTGCCAGCAGCTTCGGGACGCCCAATGAGCAGTTCTTC CASSFGTPNEQFF
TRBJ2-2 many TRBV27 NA TGTGCCAGCAGTTTAGTAGGGGTGGGCGTCGTAACCGGGGAGCTGTTTTTT CASSLVGVGVVTGELFF
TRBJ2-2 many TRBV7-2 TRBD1 TGTGCCAGCAGCTTAACCCTACCCTTGGACAGGAAGAACGGGGAGCTGTTTTTT CASSLTLPLDRKNGELFF
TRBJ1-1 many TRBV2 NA TGTGCCAGCAGTGAAGCTTCCGTGGGTGGAGCTTTCTTT CASSEASVGGAFF
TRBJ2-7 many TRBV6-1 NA TGTGCCAGCCGGGGGGCTGGTTCCTACGAGCAGTACTTC CASRGAGSYEQYF
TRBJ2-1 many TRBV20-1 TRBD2 TGCAGTGCTAGAGCATACACTAGCGGGATTAACTCGCCAGGGGACAATGAGCAGTTCTTC CSARAYTSGINSPGDNEQFF
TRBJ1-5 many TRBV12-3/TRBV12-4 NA TGTGCCAGCAGTTTTAACGACAATCAGCCCCAGCATTTT CASSFNDNQPQHF
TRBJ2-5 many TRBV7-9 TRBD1 TGTGCCAGCAGCTTTCGGGACAGGGAAGAGACCCAGTACTTC CASSFRDREETQYF
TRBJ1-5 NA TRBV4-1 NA TGCGCCAGCAGCCAAGATCACAGTTTGGGAGGGGACAATCAGCCCCAGCATTTT CASSQDHSLGGDNQPQHF
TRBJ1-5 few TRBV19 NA TGTGCCAGTAGTATGTTGCAGACAGGCAATCAGCCCCAGCATTTT CASSMLQTGNQPQHF
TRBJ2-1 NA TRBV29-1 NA TGCAGCGGACGACCCCAGGGTGGGAGGGAGCAGTTCTTC CSGRPQGGREQFF
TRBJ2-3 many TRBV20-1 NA TGCAGTGCTAGAGATGATATGTGGGGGGCCACAGATACGCAGTATTTT CSARDDMWGATDTQYF
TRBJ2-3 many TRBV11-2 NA TGTGCCAGCAGCTTAAGGCAGAGCACAGATACGCAGTATTTT CASSLRQSTDTQYF
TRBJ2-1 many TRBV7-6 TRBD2 TGTGCCAGCAGCTTACTGCGGCGGGAGGTAGCGAATGAGCAGTTCTTC CASSLLRREVANEQFF
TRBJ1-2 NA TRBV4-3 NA TGCGCCAGCAGCCAAGATAAGAGATCGGGGGACTGGAACTATGGCTACACCTTC CASSQDKRSGDWNYGYTF
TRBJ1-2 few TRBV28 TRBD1 TGTGCCAGCAGCCCCAGGGGGACGGGGGCTCGTGGCTACACCTTC CASSPRGTGARGYTF
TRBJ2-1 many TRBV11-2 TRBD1 TGTGCCAGCAGCTTAATGGGGACAGACTACAATGAGCAGTTCTTC CASSLMGTDYNEQFF
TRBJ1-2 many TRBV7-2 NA TGTGCCAGCAGCTCTAATGGGGACCTCGGTGGCTACACCTTC CASSSNGDLGGYTF
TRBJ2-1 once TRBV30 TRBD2 TGTGCCTGGAGTGTAACTAGCGGGAGGCCAAGTGCGTACAATGAGCAGTTCTTC CAWSVTSGRPSAYNEQFF
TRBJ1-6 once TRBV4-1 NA TGCGCCAGCAGCCAAGAACTGTCAGCAAATTCACCCCTCCACTTT CASSQELSANSPLHF
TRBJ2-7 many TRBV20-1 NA TGCAGTGCTAGAGACCCCTCCCGGGCCCCCTACGAGCAGTACTTC CSARDPSRAPYEQYF
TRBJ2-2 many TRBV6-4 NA TGTGCCAGCAGTGACTCGTCGGGATCGGGCACCGGGGAGCTGTTTTTT CASSDSSGSGTGELFF
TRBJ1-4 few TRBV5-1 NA TGCGCCAGCAGCCCCGAGACCCCGAGGGATGAAAAACTGTTTTTT CASSPETPRDEKLFF
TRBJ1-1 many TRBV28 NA TGTGCCAGCAGTTCGGGTAGGGAGTCCTCCGAAGCTTTCTTT CASSSGRESSEAFF
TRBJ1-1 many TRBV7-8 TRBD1 TGTGCCAGCAGCATTCTCTCCAGGGGGCGCGGAACTGAAGCTTTCTTT CASSILSRGRGTEAFF
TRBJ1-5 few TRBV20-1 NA TGCAGTGCTATCGGGACCGACTTGAATCAGCCCCAGCATTTT CSAIGTDLNQPQHF
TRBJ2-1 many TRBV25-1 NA TGTGCCAGCAGGGAGGCGGATTACAATGAGCAGTTCTTC CASREADYNEQFF
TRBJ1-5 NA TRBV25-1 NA TGTGCCAGCAGTGGAGCGGAGTGGAGTGGAAATCAGCCCCAGCATTTT CASSGAEWSGNQPQHF
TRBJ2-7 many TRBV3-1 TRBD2 TGTGCCAGCAGCCAAAATCCCCCGGGGAGCGGGGGAGCCTACGAGCAGTACTTC CASSQNPPGSGGAYEQYF
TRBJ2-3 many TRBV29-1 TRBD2 TGCAGCGTTGGACTAGCGATGGGAGATACGCAGTATTTT CSVGLAMGDTQYF
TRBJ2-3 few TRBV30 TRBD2 TGTGCCTGGAGTGGGCTAGCGGGAGGGCCGGGGACAGATACGCAGTATTTT CAWSGLAGGPGTDTQYF
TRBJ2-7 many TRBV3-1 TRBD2 TGTGCCAGCTCAAAACTAGCGGGAGCCTACGAGCAGTACTTC CASSKLAGAYEQYF